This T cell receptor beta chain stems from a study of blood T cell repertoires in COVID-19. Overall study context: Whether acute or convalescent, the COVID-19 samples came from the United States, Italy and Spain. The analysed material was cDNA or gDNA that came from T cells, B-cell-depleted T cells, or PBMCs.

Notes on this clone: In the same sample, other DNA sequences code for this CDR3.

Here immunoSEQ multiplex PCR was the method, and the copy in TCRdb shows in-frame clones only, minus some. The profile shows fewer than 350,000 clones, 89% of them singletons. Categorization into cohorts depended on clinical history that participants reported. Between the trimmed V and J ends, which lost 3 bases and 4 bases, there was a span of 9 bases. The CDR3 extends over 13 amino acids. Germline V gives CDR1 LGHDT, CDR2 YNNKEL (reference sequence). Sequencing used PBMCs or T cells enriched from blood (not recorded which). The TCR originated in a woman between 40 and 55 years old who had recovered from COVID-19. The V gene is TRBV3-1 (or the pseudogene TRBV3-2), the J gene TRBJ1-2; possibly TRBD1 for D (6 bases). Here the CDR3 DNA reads TGTGCCAGCAGCCAGCTGGACAGCTATGGCTACACCTTC. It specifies CASSQLDSYGYTF.